This T cell receptor beta chain stems from a study of technical replicates of blood from a few donors. The method was immunoSEQ multiplex PCR; TCRdb's version includes in-frame clones alone and lacks a portion of them. This table holds tens of thousands of clones, over 80% found once. Trimming stripped 7 bases from V and 9 bases from J, with 25 bases between. Per germline, CDR1 MDHEN and CDR2 SYDVKM. This CDR3 spans 16 amino acids. The sequenced material came from T cells isolated from PBMCs. The sequence came from a human donor in good health. The rearrangement links TRBV28 to TRBJ2-1; TRBD2 is a possible D gene (5 bases). The CDR3 sequence: CASTPTMRGLWGEQFF. CDR3 nucleotides: TGTGCCAGCACCCCGACTATGAGAGGTCTTTGGGGTGAGCAGTTCTTC.